The clone carrying this T cell receptor beta chain was detected a few times. Its antigen is unknown. There are 13 residues in the CDR3. Deletions cut 0 bases from V and 3 bases from J, with 6 bases between. Germline V lookup: CDR1 LGHNA, CDR2 YNFKEQ. The sample comes from a study of blood T cells in healthy people across ages. Findings and caveats of the study: Using unsorted PBMCs precluded a conclusive naive versus antigen-experienced comparison.

Combining a sample-barcoded 5' primer with a J-beta primer mix, a second PCR ran for about 7 to 11 cycles. Each cDNA molecule, via a template-switch adaptor with 12 random nucleotides, was tagged. Sequencing yielded, for each sample, at least 3 million paired-end reads carrying CDR3. Using its own MiXCR run on the 5' RACE reads, TCRdb lists one record per CDR3 protein. The data hold about 400,000 distinct CDR3 sequences, with 50% to 60% observed a single time. Sample donors were healthy Caucasian individuals that came from Russia, aged roughly 6 to 100. The J gene is TRBJ2-7, the V gene TRBV4-2; D is uncertain. The TCR comes from a man in his sixties in good health. Sequencing was performed on blood. In nucleotides, the CDR3 is TGTGCCAGCAGCCAAGAAGTCTACTACGAGCAGTACTTC. Translated: CASSQEVYYEQYF.